Below, 20 T cell receptor beta chains from the same sample are listed, as sequenced in a study of human T cells and chemical hapten exposure. Indicated time point: pre-sensitization, week 0. The sample's treatment: therapeutic diphenylcyclopropenone sensitization with weekly scalp DPC. In TCRdb, the RACE reads were re-called with MiXCR into one record per CDR3 protein. The data show roughly 100,000 distinct CDR3 sequences, 12% seen once. This sample comprised whole blood, obtained in connection with sensitization to the hapten diphenylcyclopropenone (DPC). These receptor sequences come from a woman aged 50 to 60 with alopecia areata. Some clones in this sample may be carry-over from other donors' samples.

The chain combines TRBV7-2 with TRBJ1-3, with D hard to call. V lost 0 bases and J 0 bases, leaving 15 bases between the germline ends. The germline CDR1 and CDR2 sequences are SGHTA and FQGNSA. This CDR3 contains 18 residues. The CDR3 bases are TGTGCCAGCAGCTTAGCGCTTGGCCTCCGAAGCTCTGGAAACACCATATATTTT. This translates into CASSLALGLRSSGNTIYF. Variable domain in full (rest from reference TRBV7-2 and TRBJ1-3): GAGVSQSPSNKVTEKGKDVELRCDPISGHTALYWYRQSLGQGLEFLIYFQGNSAPDKSGLPSDRFSAERTGGSVSTLTIQRTQQEDSAVYLCASSLALGLRSSGNTIYFGEGSWLTVV.

The rearrangement uses TRBV6-6 and TRBJ1-5; D may be TRBD1 (5 bases). Trimming cost V 2 bases and J 2 bases, with 13 bases left between them. CDR1 and CDR2 from the germline V gene are MNHNY and SVGAGI (reference sequence). The CDR3 has 16 amino acids. The CDR3 is CASSYGAGLRNQPQHF. The CDR3 DNA reads TGTGCCAGCAGTTACGGGGCGGGTCTCCGCAATCAGCCCCAGCATTTT.

This chain joins TRBV6-5 and TRBJ2-1; the match to TRBD2 covers 7 bases. CDR3 length: 14 amino acids. Germline CDR1 MNHEY, CDR2 SVGAGI. Trimming at V came to 5 bases and at J to 8 bases, leaving 9 bases not matched to a gene. The CDR3 sequence: CASSGGDGGDEQFF. As DNA, the CDR3 is TGTGCCAGCAGTGGGGGGGACGGAGGGGATGAGCAGTTCTTC.

V usage is TRBV7-9 and J usage is TRBJ1-5; possibly TRBD1 for D (5 bases). Germline CDR1 SEHNR, CDR2 FQNEAQ (reference sequence). The CDR3 consists of 15 residues. The germline V and J ends were trimmed by 3 bases and 0 bases, with 9 bases remaining between them. The CDR3 region is CASSLGGYSNQPQHF. The CDR3 DNA follows: TGTGCCAGCAGCTTGGGGGGTTATAGCAATCAGCCCCAGCATTTT.

The chain couples TRBV28 to TRBJ2-3; 8 bases are a match to TRBD2. CDR3 size: 14 residues. Losses at the gene ends were 5 bases for V and 4 bases for J; bases not matched to a gene: 5. The germline gives CDR1 MDHEN, CDR2 SYDVKM. The CDR3 here is CASSVGTRADTQYF. The CDR3 DNA reads as TGTGCCAGCAGTGTCGGGACTAGGGCAGATACGCAGTATTTT. Variable domain in full (rest from reference TRBV28 and TRBJ2-3): DVKVTQSSRYLVKRTGEKVFLECVQDMDHENMFWYRQDPGLGLRLIYFSYDVKMKEKGDIPEGYSVSREKKERFSLILESASTNQTSMYLCASSVGTRADTQYFGPGTRLTVL.

This clonotype was recorded many times. The chain recombines TRBV6-2 or TRBV6-3 with TRBJ2-3; tentatively, D is TRBD1 (5 bases). Per the germline V gene, CDR1 is MNHEY and CDR2 is SVGEGT. V dropped 7 bases and J dropped 11 bases, with 19 bases sitting between them. The CDR3 has 13 residues. The CDR3 coding sequence is TGTGCCAGCACACTCCAGGGTCCGGCCGAGCAGTATTTT. Translated, it gives CASTLQGPAEQYF.

The chain links TRBV3-1 to TRBJ2-7; 7 positions agree with TRBD1. With 0 bases clipped from V and 0 bases from J, the junction kept 2 bases outside the gene matches. Looked up from germline, CDR1 is LGHDT and CDR2 is YNNKEL (reference sequence). This CDR3 comprises 15 residues. The CDR3 region is CASSQEGGYSYEQYF. CDR3 coding DNA: TGTGCCAGCAGCCAAGAAGGGGGCTACTCCTACGAGCAGTACTTC.

V usage is TRBV29-1 and J usage is TRBJ1-2; D is ambiguous. V lost 3 bases and J 0 bases, leaving 2 bases between the germline ends. The CDR3 runs to 11 residues. In germline, CDR1 is SQVTM, CDR2 ANQGSEA. This chain's CDR3 is CSVDANYGYTF. Written as DNA, the CDR3 is TGCAGCGTTGACGCTAACTATGGCTACACCTTC.

The chain's CDR3 is CASSPWDNNEQFF. CDR3 nucleotides: TGTGCCAGCAGCCCCTGGGACAACAATGAGCAGTTCTTC. V and J are TRBV5-4 and TRBJ2-1; weak D call: TRBD1 (6 bases). Germline values: CDR1 SGHNT, CDR2 YYREEE (reference sequence). Trimming took off 4 bases at V and 5 bases at J, with 10 bases between the two ends. The CDR3 totals 13 residues. Combining the CDR3 with reference TRBV5-4 and TRBJ2-1 gives the whole variable domain ETGVTQSPTHLIKTRGQQVTLRCSSQSGHNTVSWYQQALGQGPQFIFQYYREEENGRGNFPPRFSGLQFPNYSSELNVNALELDDSALYLCASSPWDNNEQFFGPGTRLTVL.

The genes are TRBV29-1 and TRBJ1-2; D is unclear. V lost 0 bases, J lost 4 bases, and 12 bases lay in between. The CDR3 covers 14 residues. Germline V gene data show CDR1 as SQVTM and CDR2 as ANQGSEA. CDR3 coding DNA: TGCAGCGTTGAAGATCGAACCAGAACCTATGGCTACACCTTC. This sequence encodes CSVEDRTRTYGYTF.

This chain joins TRBV18 and TRBJ2-7; tentative D call: TRBD2 (5 bases). With 0 bases removed from V and 7 bases from J, the gap between germline ends came to 7 bases. This CDR3 has 12 residues. From germline, CDR1 is KGHSH and CDR2 LQKENI. This CDR3 is CASSPPSGEQYF. For the CDR3, the DNA is TGTGCCAGCTCACCACCCTCGGGGGAGCAGTACTTC.

This clonotype was counted only a few times. This chain joins TRBV15 and TRBJ1-5; tentatively, D is TRBD1 (6 bases). There are 16 residues in the CDR3. Germline V CDR1 and CDR2: LNHNV, YYDKDF (reference sequence). V lost 1 base to trimming and J lost 3 bases, with 13 bases between them. The CDR3 nucleotides read TGTGCCACCAGCAGAGGGGCCAGGGGAAACAATCAGCCCCAGCATTTT. Translation gives CATSRGARGNNQPQHF.

This clonotype showed up many times. This rearrangement joins TRBV16 to TRBJ2-5, with 7 bases that match TRBD2. Germline V gene sequence: CDR1 KGHSY, CDR2 FQNENV. The CDR3 consists of 14 residues. Unmatched junction bases numbered 0, after V lost 1 base and J lost 1 base. The CDR3 here is CASSQWEGQETQYF. CDR3 in DNA: TGTGCCAGCAGCCAATGGGAGGGCCAAGAGACCCAGTACTTC.

The chain couples TRBV7-8 to TRBJ2-7; 9 bases match TRBD2. CDR1 is SGHVS, CDR2 FQNEAQ, per germline. Losses at the gene ends were 5 bases for V and 2 bases for J; bases not matched to a gene: 7. The CDR3 runs to 15 residues. CDR3 nucleotide sequence: TGTGCCAGCAGCCCGATGACTAGCGGTACCTACGAGCAGTACTTC. Protein sequence: CASSPMTSGTYEQYF. The complete variable domain, with remaining parts taken from reference TRBV7-8 and TRBJ2-7, reads GAGVSQSPRYKVAKRGQDVALRCDPISGHVSLFWYQQALGQGPEFLTYFQNEAQLDKSGLPSDRFFAERPEGSVSTLKIQRTQQEDSAVYLCASSPMTSGTYEQYFGPGTRLTVT.

This clonotype appeared a few times. The V gene is TRBV6-2 or TRBV6-3, the J gene TRBJ2-3; 11 bases match TRBD2. In germline, CDR1 is MNHEY, CDR2 SVGEGT. There are 19 residues in the CDR3. Unmatched junction bases numbered 11, after V lost 2 bases and J lost 1 base. This CDR3 is CASSYGPLGTSGRTDTQYF. CDR3 coding DNA: TGTGCCAGCAGTTACGGACCACTGGGGACTAGCGGTCGCACAGATACGCAGTATTTT.

The V gene is TRBV20-1, the J gene TRBJ2-1, with TRBD2 identical over 11 bases. CDR1 and CDR2 from the germline V gene are DFQATT and SNEGSKA (reference sequence). The CDR3 has 14 amino acids. The V and J ends lost 5 bases and 10 bases, in that order; junction bases with no gene match: 10. Written as DNA, the CDR3 is TGCAGTGCTCAATTAGCGGGAGGGCCCGGGGAGCAGTTCTTC. Its translation is CSAQLAGGPGEQFF.

The V and J genes are TRBV27 and TRBJ2-7; D possibly corresponds to TRBD2 (6 bases). CDR3 length: 15 amino acids. Germline CDR1 reads MNHEY; CDR2 reads SMNVEV (reference sequence). V shed 8 bases and J shed 0 bases, with 17 bases lying between them. The CDR3: CASPVPGTLSYEQYF. The CDR3 DNA follows: TGTGCCAGCCCAGTCCCCGGGACTCTCTCCTACGAGCAGTACTTC.

This sequence joins TRBV7-6 and TRBJ2-7; D remains unclear. Germline CDR1 reads SGHVS; CDR2 reads FNYEAQ. V was cut by 5 bases and J by 1 base, with 12 bases left in between. CDR3 length: 14 amino acids. The chain's CDR3 is CASSPMITSYEQYF. In DNA, the CDR3 is TGTGCCAGCAGCCCAATGATCACGTCCTACGAGCAGTACTTC.

The chain has TRBV20-1 and TRBJ2-3, with 11 bases aligning to TRBD1. Trimming removed 1 base from V and 1 base from J; junction bases left unmatched: 1. CDR1 and CDR2 (germline): DFQATT, SNEGSKA (reference sequence). The CDR3 spans 15 residues. CDR3 coding DNA: TGCAGTGCTAGAGTGGGACAGGGGGGCACAGATACGCAGTATTTT. Its translation: CSARVGQGGTDTQYF.

The chain uses TRBV7-8 and TRBJ2-5, with D possibly TRBD1 on 5 matching bases. The length of the CDR3 is 12 residues. V lost 5 bases and J lost 14, with 18 bases in between. The germline V gene encodes CDR1 SGHVS and CDR2 FQNEAQ. Written as DNA, the CDR3 is TGTGCCAGCAGCCAGGGTCAGCAAGAATCCTACTTC. Protein sequence: CASSQGQQESYF.